This T cell receptor (beta chain) was sequenced for a study of high-grade serous ovarian cancer treatment subgroups. Study at large: Mean per sample: around 14,000 reads, 7,400 or so unique TCR beta rearrangements. Study results and limitations: Spatial context was lost because tumors were sequenced in bulk. Tumors within one patient showed repertoire similarity of 0.11 to 0.79. TCR clonal relatedness correlated positively with neoantigen level.

J gave up 5 bases and V 3 bases, and 4 bases lay outside the gene matches. This CDR3 has 15 residues. Germline V gene sequence: CDR1 SGHNT, CDR2 YYREEE (reference sequence). Tumor samples were taken before definitive surgery or chemotherapy. This table comes from immunoSEQ multiplex PCR, and its TCRdb copy is limited to in-frame clones, with some not included. The repertoire has 9,500 to 15,000 clones, 88% of them found once; the top ten carry under 3%. As concerns this clone: What it recognizes is unknown.

This TCR was recovered from a human donor with high-grade serous ovarian cancer. Input material: tumor tissue. The chain joins TRBV5-4 to TRBJ1-6, with 8 bases that match TRBD1. CDR3 residues: CASSSGQANNSPLHF. As DNA, the CDR3 is TGTGCCAGCAGCTCGGGACAGGCTAATAATTCACCCCTCCACTTT.